This entry concerns a single T cell receptor (beta chain). iRepertoire HTBI primers and Arm-PCR of CDR3 regions built TCR beta libraries. In TCRdb, the multiplex PCR reads were re-called with MiXCR into one record per CDR3 protein. The sample includes 400,000 to 500,000 distinct CDR3 sequences, about a sixth seen only once; the top ten take over 8.5%. These data are taken from a study of regulatory T cells in long-lasting Graves disease. The time point denotes: newly diagnosed GD, antithyroid drugs for less than 3 months. From PBMCs, RNA was extracted and then used to make the TCR library. Unmatched junction bases numbered 16, after V lost 8 bases and J lost 3 bases. In germline, CDR1 is LNHDA, CDR2 SQIVND (reference sequence). The CDR3 extends over 18 amino acids. The data also belong to a second study, concerning T cells in Graves' hyperthyroidism and ophthalmopathy.

The sequencing used peripheral blood mononuclear cells (PBMCs), collected at new diagnosis, from a patient treated with antithyroid drugs. The rearrangement uses TRBV19 and TRBJ2-2; 9 bases agree with TRBD1. This sequence was found in a woman aged 25 to 45 with Graves disease. This CDR3 is CASRGTVYRGRDTGELFF. The CDR3, as DNA: TGTGCCAGTCGGGGGACGGTATACAGGGGGCGTGACACCGGGGAGCTGTTTTTT.